This paragraph covers one TCR beta chain sequence. Its antigen is still unknown. One entry per CDR3 protein, called by TCRdb with MiXCR from the RT-PCR reads. This sample has about 650,000 distinct CDR3 sequences, with 15% to 18% found just once. These data originate in a study of response to subunit inactivated influenza vaccine. Regarding the study as a whole: Authors suggested each seasonal influenza vaccination recruits few new T cells.

CDR1 is LGHNA, CDR2 YSLEER, per germline. V shed 4 bases and J shed 9 bases, with 10 bases lying between them. The CDR3 length is 13 residues. This clonotype was sampled from a man in his fifties who received an inactivated influenza vaccine. The chain employs TRBV4-3 and TRBJ2-6; no firm D call. The sample here was PBMCs from blood, taken roughly 12 days after vaccination. In nucleotides, the CDR3 is TGCGCCAGCAGCCGAGGACCCGGCAACGTCCTGACTTTC. Its translation: CASSRGPGNVLTF.